Sequencing of this T cell receptor beta chain was carried out in a study of blood T cell repertoires in COVID-19. Original data processing: By means of reference gene primer amplification, nucleated cell counts were estimated. This table comes from immunoSEQ multiplex PCR, and its TCRdb copy is limited to in-frame clones, with some not included. V and J calls and clone size are copied from that table; D and trimming were computed from the DNA. The data contain about 150,000 clones, about four fifths of them singletons. This CDR3 spans 13 amino acids. J lost 3 bases, V lost 6 bases, and 4 bases had no gene match. CDR1 is MDHEN and CDR2 is SYDVKM in the germline V gene.

Sequencing used peripheral blood. This sequence originates from a human donor with acute or convalescent COVID-19. The donor label of this sample is uncertain. The gene calls are TRBV28 and TRBJ1-2; TRBD1 matches at 7 bases. CDR3 loop: CASSPGTDYGYTF. The CDR3 coding sequence is TGTGCCAGCAGCCCTGGGACAGACTATGGCTACACCTTC.